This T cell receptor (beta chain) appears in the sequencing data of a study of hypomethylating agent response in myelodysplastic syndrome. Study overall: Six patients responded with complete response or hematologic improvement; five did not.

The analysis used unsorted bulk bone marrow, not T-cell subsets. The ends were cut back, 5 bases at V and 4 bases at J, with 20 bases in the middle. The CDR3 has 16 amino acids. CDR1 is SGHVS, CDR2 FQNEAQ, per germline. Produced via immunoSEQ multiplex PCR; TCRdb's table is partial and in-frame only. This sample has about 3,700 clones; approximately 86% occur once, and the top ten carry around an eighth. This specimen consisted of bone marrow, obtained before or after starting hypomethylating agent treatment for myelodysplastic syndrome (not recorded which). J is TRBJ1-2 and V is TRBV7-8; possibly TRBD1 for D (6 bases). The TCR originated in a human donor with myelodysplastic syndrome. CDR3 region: CASSLGAGRDLYGYTF. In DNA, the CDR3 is TGTGCCAGCAGCCTGGGGGCAGGACGCGATCTCTATGGCTACACCTTC.